This record concerns one T cell receptor (beta chain) sequence. The record originates from a study of blood T cell repertoires in COVID-19. The wider study: Material from acute and convalescent COVID-19 was sourced from the United States, Italy and Spain.

Cohorts were determined from participant-reported clinical history. As handled by the study authors: Cell counts per sample came from amplifying reference gene primers. The data were produced by immunoSEQ multiplex PCR, yet TCRdb's version contains in-frame clones alone and is incomplete. The DNA gave D and trimming, while V, J and clone size come from that table. The sample carries about 300,000 clones, almost 90% recorded once. Specimen: PBMCs or T cells enriched from blood (not recorded which). The origin of this receptor is a woman aged 18-29 years with acute COVID-19.

CDR3 protein: CASSLPHRAGGSEAFF. CDR3 nucleotides: TGTGCCAGCAGTTTGCCCCACCGCGCAGGGGGGAGTGAAGCTTTCTTT. The chain employs TRBV28 and TRBJ1-1, with 7 nucleotides matching TRBD1. The CDR3 is made up of 16 amino acids. Germline V gene lookup returns CDR1 MDHEN and CDR2 SYDVKM. V shed 3 bases, J shed 7 bases, and the junction held 14 bases outside the gene matches.